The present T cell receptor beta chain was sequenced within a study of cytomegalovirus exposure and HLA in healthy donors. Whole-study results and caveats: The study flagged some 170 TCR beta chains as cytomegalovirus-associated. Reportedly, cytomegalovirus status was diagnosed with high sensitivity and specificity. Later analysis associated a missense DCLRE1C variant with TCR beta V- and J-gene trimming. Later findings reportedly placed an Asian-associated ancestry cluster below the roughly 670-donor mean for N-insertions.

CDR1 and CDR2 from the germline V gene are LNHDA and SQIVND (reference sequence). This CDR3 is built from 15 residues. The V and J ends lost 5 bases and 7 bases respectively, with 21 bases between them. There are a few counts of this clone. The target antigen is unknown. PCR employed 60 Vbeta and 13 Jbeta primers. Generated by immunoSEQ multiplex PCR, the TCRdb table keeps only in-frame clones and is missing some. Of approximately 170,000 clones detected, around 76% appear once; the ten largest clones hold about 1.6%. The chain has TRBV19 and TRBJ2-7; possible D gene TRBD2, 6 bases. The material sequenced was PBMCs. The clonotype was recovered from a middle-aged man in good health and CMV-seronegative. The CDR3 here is CASSGRQGPREEQYF. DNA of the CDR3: TGTGCCAGTAGTGGACGCCAGGGACCTCGGGAGGAGCAGTACTTC.